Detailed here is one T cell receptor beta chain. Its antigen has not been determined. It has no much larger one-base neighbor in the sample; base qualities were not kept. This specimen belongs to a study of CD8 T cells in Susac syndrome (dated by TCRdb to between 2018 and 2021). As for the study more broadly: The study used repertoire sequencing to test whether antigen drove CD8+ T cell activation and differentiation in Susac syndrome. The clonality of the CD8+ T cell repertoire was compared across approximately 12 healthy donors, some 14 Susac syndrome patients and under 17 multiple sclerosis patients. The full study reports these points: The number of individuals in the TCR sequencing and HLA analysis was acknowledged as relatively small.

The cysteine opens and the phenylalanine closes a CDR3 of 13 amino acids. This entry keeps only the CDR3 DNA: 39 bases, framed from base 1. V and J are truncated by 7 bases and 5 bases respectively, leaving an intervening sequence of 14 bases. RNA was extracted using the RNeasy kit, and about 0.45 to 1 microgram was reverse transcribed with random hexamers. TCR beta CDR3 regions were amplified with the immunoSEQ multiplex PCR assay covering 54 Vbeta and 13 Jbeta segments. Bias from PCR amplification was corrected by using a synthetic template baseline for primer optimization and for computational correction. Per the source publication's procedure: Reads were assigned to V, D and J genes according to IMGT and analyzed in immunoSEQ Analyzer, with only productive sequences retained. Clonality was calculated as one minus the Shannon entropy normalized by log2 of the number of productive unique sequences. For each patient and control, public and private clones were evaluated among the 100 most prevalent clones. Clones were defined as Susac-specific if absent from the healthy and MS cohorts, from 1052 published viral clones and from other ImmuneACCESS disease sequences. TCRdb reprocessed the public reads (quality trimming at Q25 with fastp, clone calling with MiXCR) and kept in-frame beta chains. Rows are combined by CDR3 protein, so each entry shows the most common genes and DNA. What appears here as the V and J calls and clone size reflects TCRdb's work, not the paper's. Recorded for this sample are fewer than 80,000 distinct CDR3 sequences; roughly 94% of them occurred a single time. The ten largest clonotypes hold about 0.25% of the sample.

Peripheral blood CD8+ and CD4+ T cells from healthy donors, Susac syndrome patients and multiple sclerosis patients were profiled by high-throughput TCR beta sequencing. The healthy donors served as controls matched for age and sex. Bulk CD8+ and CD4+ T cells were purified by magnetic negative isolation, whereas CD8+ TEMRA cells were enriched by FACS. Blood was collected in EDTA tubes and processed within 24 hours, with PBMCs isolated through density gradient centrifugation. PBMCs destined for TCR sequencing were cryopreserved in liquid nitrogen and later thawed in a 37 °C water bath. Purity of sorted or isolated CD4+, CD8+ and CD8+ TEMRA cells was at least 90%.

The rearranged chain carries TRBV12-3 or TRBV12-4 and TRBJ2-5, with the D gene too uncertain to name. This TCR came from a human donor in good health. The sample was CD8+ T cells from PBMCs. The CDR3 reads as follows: CASTAAAYETQYF. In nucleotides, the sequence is TGTGCCAGCACCGCTGCGGCGTACGAGACCCAGTACTTC.